The clone carrying this T cell receptor beta chain was observed a few times. What it binds is unknown. Every isolated RNA sample was fully reverse transcribed, so sequencing captured expressed TCRB transcripts. Naive, central memory and regulatory T cell samples averaged around 3.5 million immunoSEQ reads each. The method was immunoSEQ multiplex PCR; TCRdb's version includes in-frame clones alone and lacks a portion of them. Among approximately 170,000 clones, around 8% were seen once, and the ten largest hold 0.94%. The data stem from a study of beta chain features in type 1 diabetes. J lost 3 bases, V lost 1 base, and 4 bases had no gene match. This CDR3 spans 15 amino acids. In germline, CDR1 is SGHAT, CDR2 FQNNGV. Overall study results and limits: The study found fewer insertions and more deletions at VDJ junctions in type 1 diabetes patients. Type 1 diabetes patients had moderately but significantly shorter TCRB CDR3s in all four CD4+ subsets. Since sequencing was performed on cDNA, cells with high TCR expression could be over-represented.

The clonotype comes from a woman in her forties with type 1 diabetes. The genes are TRBV11-2 and TRBJ2-5; 8 bases agree with TRBD1. The sequenced sample was central memory CD4+ T cells from blood. The CDR3 DNA reads TGTGCCAGCAGCTTAGGGACAGGGTCCGAAGAGACCCAGTACTTC. The encoded protein is CASSLGTGSEETQYF.